The following is a T cell receptor beta chain sequence with its context. Its antigen is not identified. This CDR3 contains 14 residues. V lost 7 bases and J lost 6, with 19 bases in between. From germline, CDR1 is LNHNV and CDR2 YYDKDF (reference sequence). The data belong to a study of T cell responses to AZD1222 COVID-19 vaccine. Study background: Pooling covered second doses at about 4 or about 12 weeks. Findings of the study overall: No day 14 peak samples; only post-peak repertoires were characterized. Spike-specific TCR repertoires showed rising breadth and depth after two AZD1222 doses.

Method: immunoSEQ multiplex PCR; TCRdb's copy keeps in-frame clones and lacks some. The data contain 73,000 or so clones, roughly 82% of them singletons. The specimen comprised peripheral blood, sampled on day 0 of AZD1222 vaccination. The chain joins TRBV15 to TRBJ2-7; tentatively, D is TRBD1 (6 bases). The receptor's source is an adult in good health. The CDR3 sequence is CATTGEGQMSEQYF. The DNA for the CDR3 is TGTGCCACCACCGGAGAGGGACAAATGAGCGAGCAGTACTTC.